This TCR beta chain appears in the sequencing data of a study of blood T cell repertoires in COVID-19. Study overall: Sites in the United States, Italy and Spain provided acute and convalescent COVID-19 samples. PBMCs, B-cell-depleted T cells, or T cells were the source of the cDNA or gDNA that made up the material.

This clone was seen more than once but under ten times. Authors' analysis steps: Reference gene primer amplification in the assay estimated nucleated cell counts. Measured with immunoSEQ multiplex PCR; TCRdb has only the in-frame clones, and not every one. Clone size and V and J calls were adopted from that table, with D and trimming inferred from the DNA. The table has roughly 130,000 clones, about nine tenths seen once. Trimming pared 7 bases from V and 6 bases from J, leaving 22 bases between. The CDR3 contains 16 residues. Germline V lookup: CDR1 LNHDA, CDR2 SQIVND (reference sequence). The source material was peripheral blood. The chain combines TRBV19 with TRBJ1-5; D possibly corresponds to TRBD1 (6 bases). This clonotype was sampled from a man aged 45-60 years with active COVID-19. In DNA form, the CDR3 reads TGTGCCAGTACCCAGCGGCCCCAGGGAGGGGGTCAGCCCCAGCATTTT. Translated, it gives CASTQRPQGGGQPQHF.